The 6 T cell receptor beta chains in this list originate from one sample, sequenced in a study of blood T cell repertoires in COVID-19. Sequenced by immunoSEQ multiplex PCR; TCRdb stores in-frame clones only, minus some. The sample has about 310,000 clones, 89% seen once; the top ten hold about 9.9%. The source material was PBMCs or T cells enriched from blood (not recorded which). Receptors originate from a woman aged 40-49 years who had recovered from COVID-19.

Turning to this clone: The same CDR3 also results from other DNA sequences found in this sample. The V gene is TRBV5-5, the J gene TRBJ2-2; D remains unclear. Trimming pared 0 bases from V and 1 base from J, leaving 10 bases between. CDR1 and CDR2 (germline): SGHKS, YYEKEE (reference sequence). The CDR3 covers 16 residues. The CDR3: CASSLVLAENTGELFF. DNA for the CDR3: TGTGCCAGCAGCTTGGTTTTGGCTGAGAACACCGGGGAGCTGTTTTTT.

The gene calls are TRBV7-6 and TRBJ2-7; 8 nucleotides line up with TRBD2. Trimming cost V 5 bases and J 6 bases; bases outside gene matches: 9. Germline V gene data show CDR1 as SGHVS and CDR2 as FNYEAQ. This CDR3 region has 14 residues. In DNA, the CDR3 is TGTGCCAGCAGCCTCTCGGGAGGGCCGAGCGAGCAGTACTTC. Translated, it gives CASSLSGGPSEQYF.

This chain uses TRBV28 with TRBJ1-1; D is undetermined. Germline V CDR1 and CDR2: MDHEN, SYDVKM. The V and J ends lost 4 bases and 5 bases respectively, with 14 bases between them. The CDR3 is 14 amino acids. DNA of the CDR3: TGTGCCAGCAGTTCGGTCCCCCAATTGACTGAAGCTTTCTTT. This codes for CASSSVPQLTEAFF.

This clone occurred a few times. This CDR3 is CASSLVAGGEAFF. In DNA form, the CDR3 reads TGCGCCAGCAGCTTGGTTGCTGGCGGTGAAGCTTTCTTT. This chain links TRBV5-1 with TRBJ1-1; no clear D. V was trimmed by 0 bases and J by 7 bases, leaving 10 bases between them. This CDR3 region has 13 residues. CDR1 and CDR2 (germline): SGHRS, YFSETQ.

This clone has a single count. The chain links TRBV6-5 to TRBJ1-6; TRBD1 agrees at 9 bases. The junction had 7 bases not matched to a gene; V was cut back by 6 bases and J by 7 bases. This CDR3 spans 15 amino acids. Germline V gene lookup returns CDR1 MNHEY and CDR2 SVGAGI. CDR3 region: CASRGTGTGNSPLHF. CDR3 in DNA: TGTGCCAGCAGGGGGACCGGGACAGGGAATTCACCCCTCCACTTT.

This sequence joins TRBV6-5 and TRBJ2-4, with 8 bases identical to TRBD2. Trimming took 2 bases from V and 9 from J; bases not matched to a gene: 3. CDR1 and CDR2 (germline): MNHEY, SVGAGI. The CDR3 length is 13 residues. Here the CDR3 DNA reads TGTGCCAGCAGTTACCAGCGGGGGTTCATTCAGTACTTC. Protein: CASSYQRGFIQYF.